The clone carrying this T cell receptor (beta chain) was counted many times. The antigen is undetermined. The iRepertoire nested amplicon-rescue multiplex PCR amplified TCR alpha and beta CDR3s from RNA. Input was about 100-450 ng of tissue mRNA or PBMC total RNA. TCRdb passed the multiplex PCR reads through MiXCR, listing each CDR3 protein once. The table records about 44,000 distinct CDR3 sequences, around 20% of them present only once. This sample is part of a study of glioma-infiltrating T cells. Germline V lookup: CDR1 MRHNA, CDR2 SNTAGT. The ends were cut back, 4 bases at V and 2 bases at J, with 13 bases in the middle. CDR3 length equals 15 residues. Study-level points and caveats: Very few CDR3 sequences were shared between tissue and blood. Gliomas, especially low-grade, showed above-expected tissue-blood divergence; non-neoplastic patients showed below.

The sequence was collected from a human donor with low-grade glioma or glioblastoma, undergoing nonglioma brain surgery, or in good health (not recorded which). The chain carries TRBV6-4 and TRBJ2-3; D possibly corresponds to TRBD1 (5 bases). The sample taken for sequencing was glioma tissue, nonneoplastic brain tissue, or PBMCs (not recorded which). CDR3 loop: CASSARPDNTDTQYF. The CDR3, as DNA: TGTGCCAGCAGTGCCCGGCCGGACAACACAGATACGCAGTATTTT.